This TCR beta chain is drawn from a study of T cell repertoires in cytomegalovirus infection. Study-wide context: CMV infection plus the matching HLA type was flagged by public TCR beta signatures.

This clonotype has a handful of counts. What it recognizes is unknown. Germline V gene lookup returns CDR1 SGHTA and CDR2 FQGNSA. Trimming pared 4 bases from V and 3 bases from J, leaving 18 bases between. This CDR3 spans 16 amino acids. TCRdb called the reads again in MiXCR, with one record for every CDR3 protein. The data show roughly 90,000 distinct CDR3 sequences, over 25% seen once. Material: CD8+ T cells from cultured PBMCs, obtained from culture after CMV antigen stimulation. This sequence originates from a human donor in good health (CMV status not recorded). Some clones in this sample may be carry-over from other donors' samples. The chain employs TRBV7-2 and TRBJ1-2, with unresolved D. Here the CDR3 DNA reads TGTGCCAGCAGCTCGGACTTTGCGTCACGCGACTATGGCTACACCTTC. It yields the protein CASSSDFASRDYGYTF.